This T cell receptor beta chain was obtained from a study of cytomegalovirus exposure and HLA in healthy donors. The PCR had 60 Vbeta and 13 Jbeta primers. Sequenced by immunoSEQ multiplex PCR; TCRdb stores in-frame clones only, minus some. The table lists about 130,000 clones, over 70% of them singletons, with about 3.9% in the top ten. This CDR3 is 12 amino acids long. The germline V gene has CDR1 GTSNPN and CDR2 SVGIG (reference sequence). This sequence was found in a man between 18 and 35 years old in good health and CMV-seropositive. V is TRBV30 and J is TRBJ2-5; tentative D call: TRBD2 (6 bases). The J call may be mistaken, given a closer DNA end match to TRBJ2-7. Sequencing input: PBMCs. Here the CDR3 reads CAWGWGGYEQYF. Here the CDR3 DNA reads TGTGCCTGGGGCTGGGGAGGCTACGAGCAGTACTTC.